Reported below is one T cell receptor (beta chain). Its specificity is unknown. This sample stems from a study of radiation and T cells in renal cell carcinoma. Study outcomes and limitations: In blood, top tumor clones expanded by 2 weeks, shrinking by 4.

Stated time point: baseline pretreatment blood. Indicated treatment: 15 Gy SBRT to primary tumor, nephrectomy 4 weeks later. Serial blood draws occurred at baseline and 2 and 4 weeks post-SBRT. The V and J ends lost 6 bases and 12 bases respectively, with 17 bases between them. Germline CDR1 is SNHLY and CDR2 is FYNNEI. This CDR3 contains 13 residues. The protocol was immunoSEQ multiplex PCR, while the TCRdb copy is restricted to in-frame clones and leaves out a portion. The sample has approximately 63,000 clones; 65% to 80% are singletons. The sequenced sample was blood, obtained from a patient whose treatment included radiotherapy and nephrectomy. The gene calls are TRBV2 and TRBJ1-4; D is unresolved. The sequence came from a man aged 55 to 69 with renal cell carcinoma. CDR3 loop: CASRPGTSEELFF. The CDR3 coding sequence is TGTGCCAGCAGGCCGGGAACCTCGGAGGAACTGTTTTTT.